These 27 T cell receptor beta chains came from one sample sequenced in a study of cytomegalovirus exposure and HLA in healthy donors. PCR was performed using 60 Vbeta and 13 Jbeta primers. TCRdb's copy holds only in-frame clones and misses some; the assay was immunoSEQ multiplex PCR. The sample has 140,000 to 150,000 clones, 80% seen once. Sequencing used PBMCs. The source of these receptors is a man aged 35 to 55 in good health and CMV-seronegative.

The rearrangement links TRBV2 to TRBJ1-2, with TRBD1 matching 12 bases. The CDR3 contains 15 residues. Germline CDR1 SNHLY, CDR2 FYNNEI. Unmatched junction bases numbered 9, after V lost 9 bases and J lost 4 bases. The CDR3 DNA follows: TGTGCCAGAACCTTGGGGACAGGGGGCACCTATGGCTACACCTTC. Encoded protein: CARTLGTGGTYGYTF.

The V call is TRBV28, the J call TRBJ2-5; TRBD2 is a possible D gene (5 bases). The V gene's germline CDR1 is MDHEN and CDR2 SYDVKM. The CDR3 contains 15 residues. The V gene lost 8 bases and the J gene lost 2 bases, with 18 bases spanning the gap. CDR3 nucleotides: TGTGCCAGCGGGTTGAGTGGCAGCGGACAAGAGACCCAGTACTTC. It encodes CASGLSGSGQETQYF. The full variable domain, in which reference TRBV28 and TRBJ2-5 provide the parts outside the CDR3, is DVKVTQSSRYLVKRTGEKVFLECVQDMDHENMFWYRQDPGLGLRLIYFSYDVKMKEKGDIPEGYSVSREKKERFSLILESASTNQTSMYLCASGLSGSGQETQYFGPGTRLLVL.

J is TRBJ1-3 and V is TRBV4-1; TRBD1 agrees at 7 bases. This CDR3 has 18 amino acids. Germline lookup yields CDR1 MGHRA and CDR2 YSYEKL. V lost 2 bases and J lost 2; bases outside the gene matches: 12. This CDR3 reads CASSQNPDRQDAGNTIYF. The CDR3 DNA reads TGCGCCAGCAGCCAAAACCCGGACAGGCAGGACGCTGGAAACACCATATATTTT.

In the case of this clone: Additional DNA sequences in this sample encode the identical CDR3. The rearrangement links TRBV5-1 to TRBJ1-4, with D possibly TRBD1 on 5 matching bases. This CDR3 has 14 amino acids. Deletions cut 2 bases from V and 4 bases from J, with 9 bases between. CDR1 and CDR2 from the germline V gene are SGHRS and YFSETQ. The CDR3 loop reads CASSFGGNNEKLFF. The CDR3 DNA is TGCGCCAGCAGCTTCGGGGGGAATAATGAAAAACTGTTTTTT.

The chain recombines TRBV11-2 with TRBJ2-1; 11 bases line up with TRBD2. The V gene's germline CDR1 is SGHAT and CDR2 FQNNGV. J lost 4 bases, V lost 8 bases, and 4 bases had no gene match. The CDR3 extends over 14 amino acids. CDR3 coding DNA: TGTGCCAGCCGTATAGCGGGGGGGTACAATGAGCAGTTCTTC. Its protein is CASRIAGGYNEQFF.

Here the CDR3 DNA reads TGTGCCAGCAGTGAGAACGAACGGGTACCCCAGCATTTT. It translates to CASSENERVPQHF. The J gene is TRBJ1-5, the V gene TRBV2; no firm D call. The V end lost 3 bases, the J end lost 10 bases, and 13 bases lay between the germline ends. Germline values: CDR1 SNHLY, CDR2 FYNNEI. This CDR3 spans 13 amino acids.

V is TRBV19 and J is TRBJ2-2; D gene ambiguous. Trimming cost V 6 bases and J 5 bases, with 4 bases left between them. Germline V gives CDR1 LNHDA, CDR2 SQIVND (reference sequence). The CDR3 consists of 11 residues. This CDR3 is CASRRTGELFF. The CDR3 DNA sequence: TGTGCCAGTAGGCGGACCGGGGAGCTGTTTTTT.

The chain links TRBV18 to TRBJ1-2; D ambiguous. The ends were cut back, 0 bases at V and 4 bases at J, with 9 bases in the middle. The V gene's germline CDR1 is KGHSH and CDR2 LQKENI. This CDR3 contains 14 residues. CDR3 region: CASSPPNSLYGYTF. CDR3 DNA sequence: TGTGCCAGCTCACCACCGAACAGCCTCTATGGCTACACCTTC.

This clone has a single count. The rearrangement links TRBV4-2 to TRBJ2-2; 8 nucleotides agree with TRBD1. The germline CDR1 and CDR2 sequences are LGHNA and YNFKEQ. After removal of 4 bases from V and 3 bases from J, the junction contained 4 bases not matched to a gene. The CDR3 loop spans 15 amino acids. The CDR3 nucleotides are TGTGCCAGCAGCCCGAGACAGGGGTACACCGGGGAGCTGTTTTTT. Amino acids: CASSPRQGYTGELFF.

CDR3 nucleotide sequence: TGTGCCAGCAGACAAGGGACATCCACAGATCCTAACTATGGCTACACCTTC. The encoded protein is CASRQGTSTDPNYGYTF. The chain combines TRBV7-8 with TRBJ1-2; a possible D gene is TRBD1 (6 bases). The CDR3 is 17 amino acids. Germline lookup yields CDR1 SGHVS and CDR2 FQNEAQ. The V gene lost 6 bases and the J gene lost 0 bases, with 20 bases spanning the gap. The whole variable domain, remainder taken from reference TRBV7-8 and TRBJ1-2, is GAGVSQSPRYKVAKRGQDVALRCDPISGHVSLFWYQQALGQGPEFLTYFQNEAQLDKSGLPSDRFFAERPEGSVSTLKIQRTQQEDSAVYLCASRQGTSTDPNYGYTFGSGTRLTVV.

The chain employs TRBV7-2 and TRBJ1-5; 8 bases are a match to TRBD1. The CDR3 sequence is 15 residues long. V lost 5 bases to trimming and J lost 5 bases; unmatched junction nucleotides: 8. Germline loops: CDR1 SGHTA, CDR2 FQGNSA. CDR3 amino acids: CASSPRTGSHQPQHF. In DNA, the CDR3 is TGTGCCAGCAGCCCGCGGACAGGGTCTCATCAGCCCCAGCATTTT.

The chain employs TRBV4-1 and TRBJ2-3; TRBD2 matches at 8 bases. The CDR3 loop spans 15 amino acids. Trimming cost V 1 base and J 2 bases; bases outside gene matches: 2. Germline values: CDR1 MGHRA, CDR2 YSYEKL. The CDR3 nucleotides are TGCGCCAGCAGCCAAGTAGCGGGGACCACAGATACGCAGTATTTT. This gives the protein CASSQVAGTTDTQYF.

The CDR3 DNA follows: TGTGCCAGCAGCTTAGCCCGAAGGACACGAAACTATGGCTACACCTTC. It is translated as CASSLARRTRNYGYTF. The chain joins TRBV11-3 to TRBJ1-2; a possible D gene is TRBD1 (5 bases). The CDR3 spans 16 residues. Deletions cut 1 base from V and 2 bases from J, with 14 bases between. The germline V gene encodes CDR1 SGHNT and CDR2 YENEEA.

V usage is TRBV5-5 and J usage is TRBJ2-7, with D perhaps matching TRBD1 (6 bases). Germline CDR1 reads SGHKS; CDR2 reads YYEKEE (reference sequence). There are 17 residues in the CDR3. V was shortened by 3 bases and J by 2 bases, with 21 bases between the two germline ends. The CDR3 DNA sequence: TGTGCCAGCAGCTCCACCGAGACAGGAGAGATGACCTACGAGCAGTACTTC. Encoded protein: CASSSTETGEMTYEQYF.

V and J are TRBV4-1 and TRBJ2-7, with a possible D match to TRBD2 (7 bases). The germline gives CDR1 MGHRA, CDR2 YSYEKL. The CDR3 extends over 15 amino acids. V was trimmed by 0 bases and J by 4 bases, leaving 13 bases between them. The CDR3 loop is CASSQDGGAGYEQYF. CDR3 nucleotides: TGCGCCAGCAGCCAAGATGGGGGGGCCGGTTACGAGCAGTACTTC.

The chain recombines TRBV5-5 with TRBJ2-7, with TRBD2 identical over 9 bases. CDR1 is SGHKS, CDR2 YYEKEE, per germline (reference sequence). The CDR3 runs 14 residues. J gave up 3 bases and V 0 bases, and 1 base lay outside the gene matches. The CDR3 coding sequence is TGTGCCAGCAGCTTGGCAGCGGGGGGCTACGAGCAGTACTTC. This gives the protein CASSLAAGGYEQYF.

The gene calls are TRBV6-4 and TRBJ2-1, with unresolved D. CDR3 length: 14 residues. Trimming removed 10 bases from V and 0 bases from J, with 13 bases in between. Per the germline V gene, CDR1 is MRHNA and CDR2 is SNTAGT. The CDR3 sequence is CATSPTFSYNEQFF. CDR3 in DNA: TGTGCCACCTCGCCAACATTCTCCTACAATGAGCAGTTCTTC.

The chain links TRBV4-1 to TRBJ1-2, with 9 bases matching TRBD1. V gave up 1 base and J gave up 8 bases; unmatched junction bases: 8. The CDR3 length is 15 residues. Germline CDR1 reads MGHRA; CDR2 reads YSYEKL. CDR3 DNA: TGCGCCAGCAGCCAAGGACCCACAGGGGGCCCCGGCTACACCTTC. The encoded protein is CASSQGPTGGPGYTF.

V and J are TRBV10-3 and TRBJ2-1; weak D call: TRBD2 (6 bases). The length of the CDR3 is 16 residues. V shed 0 bases and J shed 8 bases, with 17 bases lying between them. Germline V gene sequence: CDR1 ENHRY, CDR2 SYGVKD. The CDR3 nucleotides read TGTGCCATCAGTGAGTCCGGGGGTGGTAAGAGCGATGAGCAGTTCTTC. This encodes CAISESGGGKSDEQFF.

Of note for this clone: Mismatch with germline at one junction end may stem from a read error. In the same sample, other DNA sequences code for this CDR3. CDR3 loop: CASSEGRGNSPLHF. Here the CDR3 DNA reads TGTGCCAGCAGTGAAGGTAGGGGCAATTCCCCCCTCCACTTT. The genes are TRBV6-1 and TRBJ1-6, with a possible D match to TRBD1 (5 bases). Germline-derived CDR1 and CDR2 are MNHNS and SASEGT. The CDR3 spans 14 residues.

This clone was recorded only once. The chain combines TRBV19 with TRBJ2-7; D is unclear. Trimming removed 6 bases from V and 0 bases from J, with 9 bases in between. Germline V CDR1 and CDR2: LNHDA, SQIVND (reference sequence). This CDR3 spans 13 amino acids. For the CDR3, the DNA is TGTGCCAGTAGCTTCTCCGTCTCCTACGAGCAGTACTTC. As protein: CASSFSVSYEQYF.

The gene calls are TRBV5-1 and TRBJ2-2; 8 positions match TRBD2. With V trimmed by 3 bases and J by 0 bases, 10 bases remained unmatched. CDR1 is SGHRS and CDR2 is YFSETQ in the germline V gene. The CDR3 totals 18 residues. CDR3 in amino acids: CASSSGLGGFANTGELFF. Written as DNA, the CDR3 is TGCGCCAGCAGCTCGGGACTAGGGGGATTCGCGAACACCGGGGAGCTGTTTTTT.

The rearrangement uses TRBV30 and TRBJ1-1, with 9 bases fitting TRBD1. This CDR3 comprises 15 residues. Germline values: CDR1 GTSNPN, CDR2 SVGIG (reference sequence). V lost 0 bases to trimming and J lost 5 bases; unmatched junction nucleotides: 7. The CDR3 coding sequence is TGTGCCTGGAGTGTAATGGGGACAGGGTTGACTGAAGCTTTCTTT. Translating it yields CAWSVMGTGLTEAFF.

This rearrangement joins TRBV11-3 to TRBJ2-3, with 9 bases fitting TRBD2. Germline V gives CDR1 SGHNT, CDR2 YENEEA. The CDR3 contains 14 residues. The V gene end was trimmed by 5 bases and the J gene end by 5 bases; junction bases not matched to a gene: 5. In DNA, the CDR3 is TGTGCCAGCAGCCCCGGACTAGCGATAGATACGCAGTATTTT. Encoded protein: CASSPGLAIDTQYF.

This rearrangement joins TRBV19 to TRBJ2-5; TRBD2 matches 7 bases. The V segment lost 2 bases and the J segment 5 bases; nucleotides outside the gene matches: 8. Germline CDR1 and CDR2: LNHDA and SQIVND (reference sequence). The CDR3 is made up of 15 amino acids. The CDR3 sequence is CASSITGLPEETQYF. CDR3 sequence (DNA): TGTGCCAGTAGTATAACGGGACTACCCGAGGAGACCCAGTACTTC. The variable domain in full, with the rest retrieved from reference TRBV19 and TRBJ2-5, is DGGITQSPKYLFRKEGQNVTLSCEQNLNHDAMYWYRQDPGQGLRLIYYSQIVNDFQKGDIAEGYSVSREKKESFPLTVTSAQKNPTAFYLCASSITGLPEETQYFGPGTRLLVL.

The V gene is TRBV9, the J gene TRBJ2-3; 7 positions agree with TRBD1. V gave up 3 bases and J gave up 2 bases; unmatched junction bases: 6. Germline V CDR1 and CDR2: SGDLS, YYNGEE. The CDR3 length is 15 residues. CDR3 in amino acids: CASSGRTGYTDTQYF. The CDR3 DNA reads as TGTGCCAGCAGCGGCCGGACAGGTTACACAGATACGCAGTATTTT.

This chain joins TRBV29-1 and TRBJ1-1; TRBD1 matches at 7 bases. Germline loops: CDR1 SQVTM, CDR2 ANQGSEA. Unmatched junction bases numbered 5, after V lost 5 bases and J lost 2 bases. There are 13 residues in the CDR3. The CDR3 sequence: CSVYRGGNTEAFF. Here the CDR3 DNA reads TGCAGCGTTTACAGGGGCGGCAACACTGAAGCTTTCTTT.